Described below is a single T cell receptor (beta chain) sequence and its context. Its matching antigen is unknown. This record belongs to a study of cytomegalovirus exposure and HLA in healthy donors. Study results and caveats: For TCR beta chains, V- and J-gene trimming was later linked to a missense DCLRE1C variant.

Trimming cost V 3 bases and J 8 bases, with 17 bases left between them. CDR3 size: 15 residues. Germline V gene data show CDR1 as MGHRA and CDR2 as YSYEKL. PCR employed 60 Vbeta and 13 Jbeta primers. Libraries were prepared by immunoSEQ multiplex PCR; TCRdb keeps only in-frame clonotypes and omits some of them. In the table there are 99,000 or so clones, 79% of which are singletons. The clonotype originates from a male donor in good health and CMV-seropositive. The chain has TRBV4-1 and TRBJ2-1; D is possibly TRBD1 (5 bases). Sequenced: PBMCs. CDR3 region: CASSQADWGQDEQFF. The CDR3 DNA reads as TGCGCCAGCAGCCAGGCCGACTGGGGCCAAGATGAGCAGTTCTTC.